This entry is about one T cell receptor (beta chain). The antigen remains undetermined. The record originates from a study of T cell responses to AZD1222 COVID-19 vaccine. The method was immunoSEQ multiplex PCR; TCRdb's version includes in-frame clones alone and lacks a portion of them. Of about 83,000 clones in the sample, over 80% were seen once. General study results and limits: Two AZD1222 doses significantly raised spike-specific TCR breadth and depth over controls. Nearly half of unique spike-specific TCRs reportedly avoided B.1.351 and B.1.1.7 mutated regions. Repertoire collection took place solely once the T cell response had peaked. At 160-218 and 743-854, vaccine-associated CD4 TCRs were dominant, and they spanned spike.

This CDR3 has 16 amino acids. The germline V gene encodes CDR1 LNHDA and CDR2 SQIVND (reference sequence). V dropped 5 bases and J dropped 0; count of bases not matched to a gene: 7. The sample in question was peripheral blood, obtained on day 0 of MenACWY control vaccination. The clonotype originates from an adult in good health. The rearrangement joins TRBV19 to TRBJ1-3; 7 positions agree with TRBD1. This CDR3 is CASSPGRGLSGNTIYF. DNA for the CDR3: TGTGCCAGTAGTCCGGGGAGGGGGCTCTCTGGAAACACCATATATTTT.